Listed below are T cell receptor beta chains from one sample, sequenced in a study of T cell repertoires in cytomegalovirus infection. Each CDR3 protein is one row after TCRdb ran MiXCR on the reads. This table holds 100,000 or so distinct CDR3 sequences, 23% found once. The material sequenced was CD8+ T cells from PBMCs. All receptors come from a human donor in good health (CMV status not recorded). Some clones in this sample may be carry-over from other donors' samples. Both conserved end residues are part of each CDR3. A D gene is named only where the DNA matches it firmly. Rows may omit the clone size; those that give it use once, few, many or a size class.

v_gene	len	d_gene	abundance	j_gene	CDR3aa	CDR3nt
TRBV28	13	NA	NA	TRBJ2-7	CASRPGSSYEQYF	TGTGCCAGCCGGCCAGGGAGCTCCTACGAGCAGTACTTC
TRBV10-3	13	TRBD1	NA	TRBJ1-6	CAVLQGDNSPLHF	TGTGCCGTCCTACAGGGGGATAATTCACCCCTCCACTTT
TRBV6-5	16	TRBD2	NA	TRBJ2-7	CASSYGTSGSGYEQYF	TGTGCCAGCAGTTACGGGACTAGCGGGAGCGGGTACGAGCAGTACTTC
TRBV28	13	TRBD1	NA	TRBJ2-5	CASTEDRVKTQYF	TGTGCCAGCACCGAGGACAGGGTAAAGACCCAGTACTTC
TRBV7-2	17	NA	many	TRBJ2-5	CASSLGDGGRDQETQYF	TGTGCCAGCAGCTTAGGGGACGGGGGAAGGGATCAAGAGACCCAGTACTTC
TRBV19	16	NA	NA	TRBJ1-4	CASSINEGSGNEKLFF	TGTGCCAGTAGTATAAATGAGGGGTCGGGGAATGAAAAACTGTTTTTT
TRBV7-9	15	TRBD1	NA	TRBJ1-2	CASSLGSGTGDGYTF	TGTGCCAGCAGCTTAGGTTCCGGGACAGGCGATGGCTACACCTTC
TRBV11-2	14	TRBD1	NA	TRBJ2-3	CASEGQGYADTQYF	TGTGCCAGCGAGGGACAGGGGTACGCAGATACGCAGTATTTT
TRBV5-1	16	TRBD1	many	TRBJ2-7	CASSQGQGAGTYEQYF	TGCGCCAGCAGTCAGGGACAGGGAGCGGGAACCTACGAGCAGTACTTC
TRBV7-8	15	NA	few	TRBJ2-2	CASSSTDLNTGELFF	TGTGCCAGCAGCTCGACAGACCTGAACACCGGGGAGCTGTTTTTT
TRBV5-5	14	NA	many	TRBJ2-1	CASSITGGYNEQFF	TGTGCCAGCAGCATCACCGGCGGCTACAATGAGCAGTTCTTC
TRBV28	15	TRBD1	NA	TRBJ2-5	CASRDGTGGARTQYF	TGTGCCAGCAGGGATGGGACAGGGGGCGCGAGGACCCAGTACTTC
TRBV7-8	15	TRBD1	few	TRBJ1-3	CASSLSGGGGNTIYF	TGTGCCAGCAGCTTATCAGGGGGAGGAGGAAACACCATATATTTT
TRBV7-2	12	NA	many	TRBJ2-1	CASSSGYNEQFF	TGTGCCAGCAGCTCCGGTTACAATGAGCAGTTCTTC
TRBV28	16	NA	few	TRBJ2-5	CATVTVGSRSSETQYF	TGTGCCACAGTCACGGTAGGATCACGGTCATCAGAGACCCAGTACTTC
TRBV5-6	16	NA	NA	TRBJ2-7	CASSRTPDSERYEQYF	TGTGCCAGCAGCCGGACGCCTGACTCGGAACGGTACGAGCAGTACTTC
TRBV6-2/TRBV6-3	19	TRBD2	once	TRBJ2-3	CASSHFLAGASTSTDTQYF	TGTGCCAGCAGCCACTTCTTAGCGGGGGCCTCCACTAGCACAGATACGCAGTATTTT
TRBV6-2/TRBV6-3	12	NA	NA	TRBJ1-1	CASSPDSLEAFF	TGTGCCAGCAGCCCAGACAGCCTTGAAGCTTTCTTT
TRBV7-9	13	NA	many	TRBJ2-3	CASSPQAPDTQYF	TGTGCCAGCAGCCCCCAAGCACCAGATACGCAGTATTTT
TRBV27	14	NA	few	TRBJ2-7	CASSAGGQLYEQYF	TGTGCCAGCAGTGCGGGGGGACAGCTCTACGAGCAGTACTTC
TRBV6-2/TRBV6-3	13	NA	many	TRBJ2-7	CASSTGLTYEQYF	TGTGCCAGTTCAACAGGGTTGACCTACGAGCAGTACTTC
TRBV7-9	15	TRBD2	many	TRBJ2-3	CASSLSGVTTDTQYF	TGTGCCAGCAGCTTAAGCGGGGTTACCACAGATACGCAGTATTTT
TRBV7-2	12	NA	few	TRBJ1-1	CASSLLGPEAFF	TGTGCCAGCAGCTTATTAGGGCCTGAAGCTTTCTTT
TRBV28	13	NA	NA	TRBJ1-5	CASSLGVNQPQHF	TGTGCCAGCAGTTTGGGAGTCAATCAGCCCCAGCATTTT
TRBV9	12	NA	NA	TRBJ1-1	CASSVGDTEAFF	TGTGCCAGCAGCGTAGGGGACACTGAAGCTTTCTTT
TRBV29-1	14	TRBD1	few	TRBJ1-2	CSVDLQGANYGYTF	TGCAGCGTTGATTTGCAGGGGGCAAACTATGGCTACACCTTC
TRBV12-3/TRBV12-4	11	NA	NA	TRBJ2-7	CASSLGGWQYF	TGTGCCAGCAGTTTAGGAGGATGGCAGTACTTC
TRBV4-2	15	NA	few	TRBJ1-1	CASSQGPGVNTEAFF	TGTGCCAGCAGCCAAGGCCCCGGAGTGAACACTGAAGCTTTCTTT